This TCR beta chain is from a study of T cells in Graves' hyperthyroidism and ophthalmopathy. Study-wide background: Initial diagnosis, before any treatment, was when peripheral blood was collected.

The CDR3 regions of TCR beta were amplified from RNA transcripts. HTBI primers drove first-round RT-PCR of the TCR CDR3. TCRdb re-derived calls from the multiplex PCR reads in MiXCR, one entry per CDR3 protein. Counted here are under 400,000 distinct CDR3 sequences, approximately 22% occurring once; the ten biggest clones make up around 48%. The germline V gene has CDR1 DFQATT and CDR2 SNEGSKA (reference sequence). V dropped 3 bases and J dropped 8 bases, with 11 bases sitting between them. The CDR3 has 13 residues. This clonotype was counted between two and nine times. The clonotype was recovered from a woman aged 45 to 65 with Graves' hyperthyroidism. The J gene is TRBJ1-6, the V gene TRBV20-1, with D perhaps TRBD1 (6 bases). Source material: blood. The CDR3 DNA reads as TGCAGTGCTAGTAAGGGGGTGGATTCACCCCTCCACTTT. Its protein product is CSASKGVDSPLHF.